Included here is one T cell receptor (beta chain) sequence, with context. Its cognate antigen is unknown. This sample was taken from a study of CD4 T cells in relation to SARS-CoV-2 and coronaviruses. The overall study: Of the patients, about 8 were male, a few female, two Hispanic. The study, taken as a whole, reports: No donor gave both pre-pandemic and post-infection samples.

The length of the CDR3 is 17 residues. The junction had 7 bases not matched to a gene; V was cut back by 1 base and J by 3 bases. Looked up from germline, CDR1 is MNHNS and CDR2 is SASEGT. Uncultured naive and memory CD4+ T cells supplied DNA for deep TCR-beta sequencing. The repertoire was sequenced with immunoSEQ multiplex PCR; TCRdb's copy has only in-frame clones and lacks some. Among roughly 36,000 clones listed, 80% to 90% were seen once. V usage is TRBV6-1 and J usage is TRBJ2-2, with 8 bases matching TRBD2. The TCR was taken from an adult with COVID-19. Sequenced: memory CD4+ T cells from PBMCs. The CDR3 protein is CASSEVGGSGDTGELFF. CDR3 sequence (DNA): TGTGCCAGCAGTGAAGTAGGGGGTAGCGGGGACACCGGGGAGCTGTTTTTT.